The following is a T cell receptor (beta chain) sequence with its context. The data belong to a study of blood T cell repertoires in COVID-19. Background on the study: Italy, Spain and the United States were the sources of the convalescent and acute COVID-19 samples. The analysed material was cDNA or gDNA that came from T cells, B-cell-depleted T cells, or PBMCs.

The length of the CDR3 is 15 residues. Germline V gives CDR1 SGHDT, CDR2 YYEEEE. Trimming at V came to 4 bases and at J to 4 bases, leaving 6 bases not matched to a gene. TCRdb keeps only in-frame clones here, not all; method: immunoSEQ multiplex PCR. The data contain roughly 330,000 clones, 85% to 90% of them singletons. Sequenced input: PBMCs or T cells enriched from blood (not recorded which). J is TRBJ2-3 and V is TRBV5-6; 10 bases map to TRBD2. This clonotype was sampled from a woman aged 18-35 years who had recovered from COVID-19. The CDR3, as DNA: TGTGCCAGCAGCCCAAGCGGGGGGGCCTCAGATACGCAGTATTTT. Its translation: CASSPSGGASDTQYF.